These 22 T cell receptor beta chains share one sample of origin, sequenced in a study of T cell repertoires in cytomegalovirus infection. TCRdb independently ran MiXCR on the reads; one entry per CDR3 protein. The sample consists of some 300,000 distinct CDR3 sequences, roughly 16% of them appearing once. Source material: PBMCs. Receptor source: a human donor in good health (CMV status not recorded). Some clones in this sample may be carry-over from other donors' samples.

There are many counts of this clonotype. CDR3 sequence (DNA): TGTGCCAGCAGCTTTACCGGGACCCAGGTAGAGACCCAGTACTTC. Amino acid sequence: CASSFTGTQVETQYF. This chain connects TRBV7-2 to TRBJ2-5; D could derive from TRBD1 or TRBD2 (5 bases each). The CDR3 is 15 residues long. Germline loops: CDR1 SGHTA, CDR2 FQGNSA. V dropped 3 bases and J dropped 4 bases, with 15 bases sitting between them.

Here the CDR3 reads CASRRLGGEGDTQYF. DNA for the CDR3: TGCGCCAGCAGGAGGCTGGGGGGGGAAGGAGATACGCAGTATTTT. This rearrangement joins TRBV5-1 to TRBJ2-3; 7 positions agree with TRBD2. Unmatched junction bases numbered 11, after V lost 5 bases and J lost 5 bases. The CDR3 length is 15 residues. CDR1 is SGHRS and CDR2 is YFSETQ in the germline V gene.

This clonotype was counted only a few times. The J gene is TRBJ2-7, the V gene TRBV20-1, with 9 bases that match TRBD2. Per germline, CDR1 DFQATT and CDR2 SNEGSKA (reference sequence). The CDR3 consists of 15 residues. J lost 2 bases, V lost 1 base, and 6 bases had no gene match. In DNA form, the CDR3 reads TGCAGTGCTAGAGTGCGGCTAGCGGGAACCTACGAGCAGTACTTC. As protein: CSARVRLAGTYEQYF.

This clonotype was seen a few times. The CDR3 loop is CASTQDQSSYNEQFF. The CDR3 DNA is TGTGCCAGCACCCAGGACCAAAGCTCCTACAATGAGCAGTTCTTC. V and J are TRBV5-4 and TRBJ2-1; D unresolved. The germline CDR1 and CDR2 sequences are SGHNT and YYREEE (reference sequence). V lost 6 bases to trimming and J lost 0 bases, with 13 bases between them. This CDR3 has 15 residues.

This clonotype was seen more than once but under ten times. V gene TRBV29-1 combines with J gene TRBJ2-5; 8 bases are a match to TRBD1. V was clipped by 6 bases and J by 5 bases; unmatched bases: 8. CDR1 is SQVTM and CDR2 is ANQGSEA in the germline V gene. The CDR3 contains 13 residues. CDR3 DNA sequence: TGCAGCGTCCGGACAGGGATGGGGGAGACCCAGTACTTC. It yields the protein CSVRTGMGETQYF.

This clonotype was counted only a few times. V and J are TRBV27 and TRBJ2-2; D might be TRBD2 (5 bases). Germline CDR1 MNHEY, CDR2 SMNVEV (reference sequence). V lost 2 bases and J lost 2, with 9 bases in between. The CDR3 covers 15 residues. The CDR3 DNA sequence: TGTGCCAGCAGTTTAGGACTGCAAAACACCGGGGAGCTGTTTTTT. This translates into CASSLGLQNTGELFF.

This chain links TRBV12-3 or TRBV12-4 with TRBJ2-5; no clear D. V was trimmed by 6 bases and J by 3 bases, leaving 14 bases between them. The CDR3 spans 14 residues. CDR3 nucleotides: TGTGCCAGCAGCCAAGGCGCTTTAAAAGAGACCCAGTACTTC. Translating gives CASSQGALKETQYF.

This clonotype has a count of ten or more. V and J are TRBV7-2 and TRBJ2-5; 9 positions match TRBD2. CDR1 is SGHTA, CDR2 FQGNSA, per germline. V shed 5 bases, J shed 1 base, and the junction held 8 bases outside the gene matches. This CDR3 has 16 amino acids. The CDR3 DNA reads as TGTGCCAGCAGCGCCGTTTTAGCGGGGGCCCAAGAGACCCAGTACTTC. Translation gives CASSAVLAGAQETQYF.

This chain joins TRBV6-6 and TRBJ2-5, with TRBD2 matching over 12 bases. CDR1 and CDR2 (germline): MNHNY, SVGAGI (reference sequence). Trimming took 5 bases from V and 4 from J; bases not matched to a gene: 11. The CDR3 contains 17 residues. The CDR3 spells CASSDLAGGTRVETQYF. CDR3 DNA: TGTGCCAGCAGTGACCTAGCGGGGGGGACGCGTGTAGAGACCCAGTACTTC.

This clonotype was counted many times. The genes are TRBV12-3 or TRBV12-4 and TRBJ1-1, with D possibly TRBD1 on 5 matching bases. The CDR3 consists of 15 residues. The V and J ends lost 6 bases and 0 bases respectively, with 14 bases between them. The CDR3 loop reads CASSVWGSLNTEAFF. In DNA, the CDR3 is TGTGCCAGCAGCGTTTGGGGCAGTCTGAACACTGAAGCTTTCTTT.

This clonotype was recorded a few times. V and J are TRBV6-6 and TRBJ1-1; TRBD1 agrees at 7 bases. This CDR3 has 18 amino acids. The germline gives CDR1 MNHNY, CDR2 SVGAGI (reference sequence). Trimming removed 6 bases from V and 5 bases from J; junction bases left unmatched: 21. DNA for the CDR3: TGTGCCAGCAGAAAACCGTCACCGGGACAGAGGGGTGAGACTGAAGCTTTCTTT. This gives the protein CASRKPSPGQRGETEAFF.

This clonotype came up a few times. This sequence joins TRBV28 and TRBJ1-2, with 7 bases lining up with TRBD1. CDR1 and CDR2 (germline): MDHEN, SYDVKM. The CDR3 sequence is 13 residues long. J was trimmed by 8 bases and V by 5 bases; bases with no gene match: 8. The CDR3 bases are TGTGCCAGCAGTATCCCGCGGGACAGCGGCTACACCTTC. Its translation is CASSIPRDSGYTF.

CDR3 in DNA: TGTGCCAGCAGTGACACAGGGTTGGGTGGCTACACCTTC. Amino acid sequence: CASSDTGLGGYTF. The J gene is TRBJ1-2, the V gene TRBV2; tentatively, D is TRBD1 (6 bases). CDR3 length: 13 amino acids. Germline V lookup: CDR1 SNHLY, CDR2 FYNNEI. V shed 3 bases and J shed 7 bases, with 12 bases lying between them.

This clonotype occurred a few times. V gene TRBV9 combines with J gene TRBJ1-1, with D possibly being TRBD1 (5 bases). Germline CDR1 reads SGDLS; CDR2 reads YYNGEE. Trimming shortened V by 1 base and J by 0 bases, and 10 bases separated the two germline ends. The CDR3 contains 15 residues. The CDR3 coding sequence is TGTGCCAGCAGCGTAAGACAGATAATGAACACTGAAGCTTTCTTT. The encoded protein is CASSVRQIMNTEAFF.

This clonotype was recorded many times. The genes are TRBV10-3 and TRBJ1-1; D gene unclear. The CDR3 spans 16 residues. V was trimmed by 0 bases and J by 1 base, leaving 12 bases between them. CDR1 ENHRY and CDR2 SYGVKD come from the germline V gene. CDR3 DNA sequence: TGTGCCATCAGTGAGTCATTAGGGCAGGCGAACACTGAAGCTTTCTTT. Translated: CAISESLGQANTEAFF.

This clonotype was seen at least ten times. The CDR3 DNA reads TGTGCCAGCAGCCTCGCGGGACAGGGGATCGGAGAGACCCAGTACTTC. This translates into CASSLAGQGIGETQYF. V usage is TRBV7-9 and J usage is TRBJ2-5, with 10 bases fitting TRBD1. This CDR3 spans 16 amino acids. Losses at the gene ends were 5 bases for V and 4 bases for J; bases not matched to a gene: 10. Germline assignment: CDR1 SEHNR and CDR2 FQNEAQ (reference sequence).

This clonotype was picked up a small number of times. This sequence joins TRBV7-2 and TRBJ2-2, with 9 bases aligning to TRBD1. Germline-derived CDR1 and CDR2 are SGHTA and FQGNSA. The CDR3 consists of 16 residues. The V and J ends lost 4 bases and 0 bases, in that order; junction bases with no gene match: 3. The DNA for the CDR3 is TGTGCCAGCAGCTCTAGACAGGGGGCGAACACCGGGGAGCTGTTTTTT. Its translation is CASSSRQGANTGELFF.

Many counts were recorded for this clonotype. The chain recombines TRBV6-2 or TRBV6-3 with TRBJ2-3, with 10 bases identical to TRBD2. V lost 6 bases, J lost 0 bases, and 9 bases stayed unmatched. This CDR3 has 17 residues. Looked up from germline, CDR1 is MNHEY and CDR2 is SVGEGT. The CDR3 sequence: CASRPLSGGASTDTQYF. The CDR3 DNA reads as TGTGCCAGCAGGCCACTAAGCGGGGGGGCCAGCACAGATACGCAGTATTTT.

The chain couples TRBV28 to TRBJ2-6, with D unresolved. From germline, CDR1 is MDHEN and CDR2 SYDVKM. The CDR3 is 14 residues long. Deletions cut 7 bases from V and 1 base from J, with 8 bases between. As DNA, the CDR3 is TGTGCCAGCACTTCGACGTCTGGGGCCAACGTCCTGACTTTC. This translates into CASTSTSGANVLTF.

In its sample, this clonotype was seen many times. V usage is TRBV10-3 and J usage is TRBJ1-1; D not certain. In germline, CDR1 is ENHRY, CDR2 SYGVKD. V dropped 0 bases and J dropped 1 base, with 12 bases sitting between them. This CDR3 is 16 amino acids long. CDR3 loop: CAISESVTDGNTEAFF. The CDR3 nucleotides read TGTGCCATCAGTGAGTCGGTTACGGATGGGAACACTGAAGCTTTCTTT.

Only a few counts were recorded for this clonotype. The chain uses TRBV18 and TRBJ1-2; 7 bases fit TRBD1. Germline lookup yields CDR1 KGHSH and CDR2 LQKENI. V trimming: 4 bases; J trimming: 4 bases; junction bases outside the gene matches: 9. The CDR3 sequence is 15 residues long. DNA of the CDR3: TGTGCCAGCTCACTCTCTGCCAGGGGGACCTATGGCTACACCTTC. Translation: CASSLSARGTYGYTF.

This clonotype was recorded at least ten times. The V call is TRBV12-3 or TRBV12-4, the J call TRBJ2-7, with D unclear. The CDR3 is 13 amino acids. The V end lost 4 bases, the J end lost 0 bases, and 7 bases lay between the germline ends. CDR3 DNA sequence: TGTGCCAGCAGTTCCCCCGACTCCTACGAGCAGTACTTC. It encodes CASSSPDSYEQYF.